These 16 T cell receptor beta chains were all obtained from the same sample, sequenced in a study of radiotherapy plus CTLA-4 blockade in lung cancer. Method: immunoSEQ multiplex PCR; TCRdb's copy keeps in-frame clones and lacks some. The sample yields about 99,000 clones, about 91% seen once. The sequencing used peripheral blood, collected from a patient treated with radiotherapy plus ipilimumab. These receptors were collected from a human donor with non-small cell lung cancer that progressed on radiotherapy plus ipilimumab.

Regarding this clone: At the DNA level, this CDR3 is encoded by other sequences in the same sample as well. The gene calls are TRBV29-1 and TRBJ2-1, with 9 bases lining up with TRBD2. CDR1 and CDR2 from the germline V gene are SQVTM and ANQGSEA. Germline trimming cut 6 bases from V and 2 bases from J; bases unmatched to any gene: 8. The length of the CDR3 is 15 residues. CDR3 in amino acids: CSVGGGGGAYNEQFF. CDR3 coding DNA: TGCAGCGTGGGCGGGGGGGGAGGGGCCTACAATGAGCAGTTCTTC.

CDR3 coding DNA: TGTGCCAGCAGCCATGAGGGGGGACCAAGGGAGAGCGCTGAAGCTTTCTTT. Translated, it gives CASSHEGGPRESAEAFF. This chain links TRBV13 with TRBJ1-1, with a tentative D call TRBD1 (6 bases). Per germline, CDR1 PRHDT and CDR2 FYEKMQ (reference sequence). The CDR3 spans 17 residues. V shed 5 bases and J shed 6 bases, with 25 bases lying between them.

In DNA, the CDR3 is TGTGCCACCAGCAGAGATCAAAGCGGGAGACGGGACCAGTACTTC. This sequence encodes CATSRDQSGRRDQYF. This sequence joins TRBV15 and TRBJ2-5; 8 nucleotides match TRBD2. Germline-derived CDR1 and CDR2 are LNHNV and YYDKDF (reference sequence). Unmatched junction bases numbered 10, after V lost 0 bases and J lost 10 bases. There are 15 residues in the CDR3.

The rearrangement links TRBV5-1 to TRBJ2-3; D uncertain. This CDR3 has 11 residues. Germline V lookup: CDR1 SGHRS, CDR2 YFSETQ. Trimming pared 3 bases from V and 4 bases from J, leaving 3 bases between. The CDR3 DNA sequence: TGCGCCAGCAGCTCCGCAGATACGCAGTATTTT. It encodes CASSSADTQYF.

This chain links TRBV2 with TRBJ1-2; no clear D. Germline V lookup: CDR1 SNHLY, CDR2 FYNNEI. This CDR3 spans 14 amino acids. The V and J ends lost 1 base and 4 bases respectively, with 10 bases between them. CDR3 in amino acids: CASSEEVSVYGYTF. As DNA, the CDR3 is TGTGCCAGCAGTGAAGAGGTATCGGTCTATGGCTACACCTTC.

The CDR3 spells CASSPLGGRATEAFF. The CDR3 DNA is TGTGCCAGCTCCCCCTTAGGGGGAAGGGCTACTGAAGCTTTCTTT. The chain links TRBV5-4 to TRBJ1-1; TRBD1 might be the D (6 bases). The germline V gene has CDR1 SGHNT and CDR2 YYREEE (reference sequence). The V end was cut by 7 bases, the J end by 5 bases, with 21 bases between. The CDR3 is made up of 15 amino acids.

This chain joins TRBV5-1 and TRBJ2-1, with D unclear. The CDR3 contains 12 residues. Deletions cut 4 bases from V and 9 bases from J, with 11 bases between. CDR1 is SGHRS and CDR2 is YFSETQ in the germline V gene. For the CDR3, the DNA is TGCGCCAGCAGCGTCTCTTTGGGTGAGCAGTTCTTC. Translation: CASSVSLGEQFF.

This clone was seen a single time. The V call is TRBV5-1, the J call TRBJ2-5; D is undetermined. This CDR3 is 17 amino acids long. Deletions cut 1 base from V and 2 bases from J, with 18 bases between. The V gene's germline CDR1 is SGHRS and CDR2 YFSETQ. CDR3 nucleotide sequence: TGCGCCAGCAGCTTGCCGTCGGTCGGTCGAAGGCAAGAGACCCAGTACTTC. The encoded protein is CASSLPSVGRRQETQYF. Based on the CDR3 plus reference TRBV5-1 and TRBJ2-5, the full variable domain is KAGVTQTPRYLIKTRGQQVTLSCSPISGHRSVSWYQQTPGQGLQFLFEYFSETQRNKGNFPGRFSGRQFSNSRSEMNVSTLELGDSALYLCASSLPSVGRRQETQYFGPGTRLLVL.

The V call is TRBV6-6, the J call TRBJ1-2; D might be TRBD1 (5 bases). Deletions cut 8 bases from V and 7 bases from J, with 14 bases between. The CDR3 length is 12 residues. The germline V gene encodes CDR1 MNHNY and CDR2 SVGAGI (reference sequence). CDR3 in amino acids: CASRTGLFGYTF. The CDR3 coding sequence is TGTGCCAGCCGTACAGGTTTGTTTGGCTACACCTTC.

The genes are TRBV18 and TRBJ1-2; D gene uncertain. This CDR3 has 12 amino acids. Trimming took 3 bases from V and 2 from J, leaving 4 bases between them. In germline, CDR1 is KGHSH, CDR2 LQKENI. CDR3 in DNA: TGTGCCAGCTCACCCGAAAACTATGGCTACACCTTC. The encoded protein is CASSPENYGYTF.

The rearrangement uses TRBV7-9 and TRBJ1-3; D is possibly TRBD1 (5 bases). CDR3 length: 15 amino acids. Germline V gene lookup returns CDR1 SEHNR and CDR2 FQNEAQ (reference sequence). Between the trimmed V and J ends, which lost 3 bases and 3 bases, there was a span of 12 bases. Here the CDR3 DNA reads TGTGCCAGCAGCTTCTCGGGGCATGGTGGAAACACCATATATTTT. Protein sequence: CASSFSGHGGNTIYF.

In its sample, this clone was seen a few times. The chain uses TRBV6-5 and TRBJ2-1; tentatively, D is TRBD2 (5 bases). Trimming left V 0 bases short and J 7 bases short, with 13 bases between. Looked up from germline, CDR1 is MNHEY and CDR2 is SVGAGI. The CDR3 runs to 15 residues. The CDR3 DNA follows: TGTGCCAGCAGTTACTCCCCCGACGGGGTGAATGAGCAGTTCTTC. It is translated as CASSYSPDGVNEQFF.

The rearrangement uses TRBV5-4 and TRBJ1-2; 7 bases are shared with TRBD1. With 4 bases clipped from V and 5 bases from J, the junction kept 11 bases outside the gene matches. The CDR3 loop spans 15 amino acids. Germline loops: CDR1 SGHNT, CDR2 YYREEE (reference sequence). The CDR3 spells CASSPFTGDVYGYTF. In nucleotides, the CDR3 is TGTGCCAGCAGCCCGTTCACAGGGGACGTTTATGGCTACACCTTC.

The rearrangement uses TRBV2 and TRBJ2-7; possible D gene TRBD1, 6 bases. This CDR3 is 13 amino acids long. V was clipped by 8 bases and J by 0 bases, with 11 bases between them. Looked up from germline, CDR1 is SNHLY and CDR2 is FYNNEI. CDR3 nucleotides: TGTGCCAGCCTCAGGGGAGACTCCTACGAGCAGTACTTC. It specifies CASLRGDSYEQYF.

The chain couples TRBV28 to TRBJ1-1; no definite D call. The germline gives CDR1 MDHEN, CDR2 SYDVKM. CDR3 length equals 13 residues. V was clipped by 4 bases and J by 8 bases, with 14 bases between them. The CDR3 loop is CASSYPTRGEAFF. CDR3 DNA sequence: TGTGCCAGCAGTTATCCGACCCGGGGAGAAGCTTTCTTT.

The chain links TRBV7-9 to TRBJ2-1, with D possibly TRBD2 on 5 matching bases. The length of the CDR3 is 15 residues. In germline, CDR1 is SEHNR, CDR2 FQNEAQ (reference sequence). The V end was cut by 5 bases, the J end by 4 bases, with 15 bases between. The CDR3 protein is CASSPLGSAYNEQFF. The CDR3 DNA is TGTGCCAGCAGCCCCCTGGGTAGCGCTTACAATGAGCAGTTCTTC.